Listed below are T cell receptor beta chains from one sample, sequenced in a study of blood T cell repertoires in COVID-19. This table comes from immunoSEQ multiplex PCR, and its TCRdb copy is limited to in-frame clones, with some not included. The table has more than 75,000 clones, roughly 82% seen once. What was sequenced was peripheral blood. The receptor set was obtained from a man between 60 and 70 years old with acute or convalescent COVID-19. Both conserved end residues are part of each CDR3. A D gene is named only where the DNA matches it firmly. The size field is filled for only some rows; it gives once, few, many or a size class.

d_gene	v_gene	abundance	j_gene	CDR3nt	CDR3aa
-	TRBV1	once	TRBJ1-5	TGCACCAGCACCCAAAGGACAGGGAGGGTAGAGCAGCCCCAGCATTTT	CTSTQRTGRVEQPQHF
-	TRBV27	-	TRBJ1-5	TGTGCCAGCAGTTTATCCAGTTATAGCAATCAGCCCCAGCATTTT	CASSLSSYSNQPQHF
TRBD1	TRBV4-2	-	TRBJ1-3	TGTGCCAGCAGCCAGGGACAGGGGAACACCATATATTTT	CASSQGQGNTIYF
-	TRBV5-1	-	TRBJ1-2	TGCGCCAGCAGCCCTACACGAGGGAGCTATGGCTACACCTTC	CASSPTRGSYGYTF
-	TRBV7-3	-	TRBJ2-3	TGTGCCAGCAGCTTGCAGGGGCGTGGGGATACGCAGTATTTT	CASSLQGRGDTQYF
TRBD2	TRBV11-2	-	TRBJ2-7	TGTGCCAGCAGCTACACGACGGGAGGGCCACACGAGCAGTACTTC	CASSYTTGGPHEQYF
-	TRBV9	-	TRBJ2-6	TGTGCCAGCAGCGTAGACGGCTCTGGGGCCAACGTCCTGACTTTC	CASSVDGSGANVLTF
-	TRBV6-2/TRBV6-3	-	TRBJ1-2	TGTGCCAGCAGTTACGCGGGGACTAACTATGGCTACACCTTC	CASSYAGTNYGYTF
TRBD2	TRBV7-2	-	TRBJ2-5	TGTGCCAGCAGCTGGCTAGCGGGGGAGGGGGAGACCCAGTACTTC	CASSWLAGEGETQYF
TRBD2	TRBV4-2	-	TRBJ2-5	TGTGCCAGCAGCCCTGGGACTAGCGGGTCCCTAACCCAGTACTTC	CASSPGTSGSLTQYF
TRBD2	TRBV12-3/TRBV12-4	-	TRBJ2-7	TGTGCCAGCAGTTCGGGACTAGCGTCCGCAGCGTACTTC	CASSSGLASAAYF
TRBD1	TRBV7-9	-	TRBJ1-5	TGTGCCAGCAGCTTCGCTGACAGGGCGGCAAATCAGCCCCAGCATTTT	CASSFADRAANQPQHF
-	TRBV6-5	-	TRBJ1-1	TGTGCCAGCAGCTCTACAACGGGGAGGACTGAAGCTTTCTTT	CASSSTTGRTEAFF
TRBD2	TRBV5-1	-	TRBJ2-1	TGCGCCAGCAGCCGGAGGGAGGGCGATGAGCAGTTCTTC	CASSRREGDEQFF
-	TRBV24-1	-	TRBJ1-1	TGTGCCACCAGTGGTCAGCGGAACACTGAAGCTTTCTTT	CATSGQRNTEAFF
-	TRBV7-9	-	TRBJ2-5	TGTGCCAGCAGCTTAGGTACAAGTCAAGAGACCCAGTACTTC	CASSLGTSQETQYF
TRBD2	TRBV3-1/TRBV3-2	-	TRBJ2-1	TGTGCCAGCAGCCAAGGTGAAGCGGGGGTCTCCTACAATGAGCAGTTCTTC	CASSQGEAGVSYNEQFF
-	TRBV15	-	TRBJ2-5	TGTGCCACCAGCAGAGGGCGGGGCCAAGAGACCCAGTACTTC	CATSRGRGQETQYF
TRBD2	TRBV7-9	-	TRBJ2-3	TGTGCCAGCAGCTTACCAGGGAGCGGGAGAGGCGGGGATACGCAGTATTTT	CASSLPGSGRGGDTQYF
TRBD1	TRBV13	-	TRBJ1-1	TGTGCCAGCAGCCCCCAATCGACAGGGGCCACTGAAGCTTTCTTT	CASSPQSTGATEAFF
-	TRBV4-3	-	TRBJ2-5	TGCGCCAGCAGCCAAGACGGCGGGGATCAAGAGACCCAGTACTTC	CASSQDGGDQETQYF
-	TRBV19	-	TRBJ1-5	TGTGCCAGTAGCATGGGAGCGTTTAATCAGCCCCAGCATTTT	CASSMGAFNQPQHF
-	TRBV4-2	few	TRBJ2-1	TGTGCCAGCAGCCTCTCAGTTTACTCCTACAATGAGCAGTTCTTC	CASSLSVYSYNEQFF
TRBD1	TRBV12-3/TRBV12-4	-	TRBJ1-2	TGTGCCAGCAGTGGGACAGGGTCTGGCTACACCTTC	CASSGTGSGYTF
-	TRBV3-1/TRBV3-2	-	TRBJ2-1	TGTGCCAGCAGCCAAGCTACTCTTACCTACAATGAGCAGTTCTTC	CASSQATLTYNEQFF
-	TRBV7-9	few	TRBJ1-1	TGTGCCAGCACCCTTACGGGGGAAGGGACTGAAGCTTTCTTT	CASTLTGEGTEAFF
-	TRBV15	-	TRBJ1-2	TGTGCCACCAGCAGAGATATTAACTATGGCTACACCTTC	CATSRDINYGYTF
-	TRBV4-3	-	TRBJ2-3	TGCGCCAGCAGCCAGCGGTTCGGGACAGATACGCAGTATTTT	CASSQRFGTDTQYF
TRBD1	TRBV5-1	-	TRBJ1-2	TGCGCCAGCAACAGGGGACAGGGTAATTATGGCTACACCTTC	CASNRGQGNYGYTF
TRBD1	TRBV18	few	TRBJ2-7	TGTGCCAGCTCACCTACCTCAGGGGGCTCCTACGAGCAGTACTTC	CASSPTSGGSYEQYF
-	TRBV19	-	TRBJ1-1	TGTGCCAGTAATGAGGAGCTCTCGAACACTGAAGCTTTCTTT	CASNEELSNTEAFF
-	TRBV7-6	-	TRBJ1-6	TGTGCCAGCAGCCCTACCCGGGGGGCCCGATCACCCCTCCACTTT	CASSPTRGARSPLHF
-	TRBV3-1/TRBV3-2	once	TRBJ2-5	TGTGCCAGCAGCCAGGAGCCTAAAGAGACCCAGTACTTC	CASSQEPKETQYF
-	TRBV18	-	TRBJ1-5	TGTGCCAGCTCCCTGGGGGGAAGCAATCAGCCCCAGCATTTT	CASSLGGSNQPQHF
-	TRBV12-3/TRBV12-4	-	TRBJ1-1	TGTGCCAGCAGCGGACAGCTCAACACTGAAGCTTTCTTT	CASSGQLNTEAFF
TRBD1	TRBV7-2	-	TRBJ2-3	TGTGCCAGCAGCAACGGACAGGGCACAGATACGCAGTATTTT	CASSNGQGTDTQYF
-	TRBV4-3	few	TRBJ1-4	TGCGCCAGCAGCCAAGTCGGCAGGGGTACAGGTGAAAAACTGTTTTTT	CASSQVGRGTGEKLFF
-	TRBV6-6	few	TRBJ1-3	TGTGCCAGCAGTTACGGGCAGTTAGACTCTGGAAACACCATATATTTT	CASSYGQLDSGNTIYF
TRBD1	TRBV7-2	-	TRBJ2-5	TGTGCCAGCAGCTTAGCGGGACAGGGCAGCAAGACCCAGTACTTC	CASSLAGQGSKTQYF
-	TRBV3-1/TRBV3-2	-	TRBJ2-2	TGTGCCAGCAGCCTGCAGGGGACCGGGGAGCTGTTTTTT	CASSLQGTGELFF
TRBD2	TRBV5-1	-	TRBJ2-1	TGCGCCAGCAGACTAGCGGCCCAGGTCAATGAGCAGTTCTTC	CASRLAAQVNEQFF
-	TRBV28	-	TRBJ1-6	TGTGCCAGCAGTTTATGGATCCCACAGGGCAAATCACCCCTCCACTTT	CASSLWIPQGKSPLHF